The 27 T cell receptor beta chains below were found in one sample sequenced in a study of kidney transplant recipient with SARS-CoV-2 infection. TCRdb called the reads again in MiXCR, with one record for every CDR3 protein. Counted here are fewer than 250,000 distinct CDR3 sequences, about 28% occurring once; the ten biggest clones make up under 7.5%. The sequencing here drew on a blood sample, taken at baseline and between days 110 and 120 from a kidney transplant recipient. The source is a young adult male patient who had COVID-19 and was a kidney transplant recipient. Some T cells may be graft donor cells.

For this clonotype: A much larger clone is a single base away; this may be a read error. The rearrangement links TRBV5-3 to TRBJ1-2; D uncertain. TRBV5-3 has ORF status, its function being uncertain. The CDR3 length is 16 residues. Deletions cut 7 bases from V and 4 bases from J, with 23 bases between. DNA of the CDR3: TGTGCCAGACCACGCATAGTGGTGAGAAAGATCTATGGCTACACCTTC. This sequence encodes CARPRIVVRKIYGYTF.

This clonotype was recorded at least ten times. The chain links TRBV28 to TRBJ2-7, with D unclear. Germline values: CDR1 MDHEN, CDR2 SYDVKM. This CDR3 comprises 21 residues. V was cut by 3 bases and J by 6 bases, with 36 bases left in between. The CDR3 sequence is CASSFFTEPTEKYGTVGEQYF. CDR3 DNA sequence: TGTGCCAGCAGTTTCTTCACCGAGCCGACGGAAAAATATGGCACTGTCGGCGAGCAGTACTTC.

On this clonotype: Just one base apart from a much larger clone, this may be a read error. The rearrangement links TRBV6-5 to TRBJ1-2; D ambiguous. V was trimmed by 5 bases and J by 4 bases, leaving 23 bases between them. Germline V gene sequence: CDR1 MNHEY, CDR2 SVGAGI. The length of the CDR3 is 17 residues. The CDR3 DNA sequence: TGTGCCAGCAGTATGCGAACGGAATGTAGAAAGACCTATGGCTACACCTTC. Translation gives CASSMRTECRKTYGYTF.

For this clonotype: No conserved phenylalanine or tryptophan ends this CDR3, so it is likely a read error. The gene calls are TRBV6-1 and TRBJ1-2, with D unclear. Germline V gene data show CDR1 as MNHNS and CDR2 as SASEGT. The CDR3 contains 17 residues. Trimming removed 5 bases at V and 4 bases at J, with 23 bases between. The CDR3 protein is CASSNLEECRKTYGYTI. CDR3 in DNA: TGTGCCAGCAGTAATCTGGAGGAATGTAGAAAGACCTATGGCTACACCATC.

CDR3: CASSIQRTEHFPTKSSYNEQFF. For the CDR3, the DNA is TGTGCCAGCAGCATACAAAGGACGGAACATTTCCCAACGAAAAGCTCCTACAATGAGCAGTTCTTC. The chain links TRBV11-2 to TRBJ2-1; D remains unclear. The CDR3 runs 22 residues. Trimming cost V 5 bases and J 0 bases, with 32 bases left between them. Germline CDR1 reads SGHAT; CDR2 reads FQNNGV.

This clonotype has a count of ten or more. V is TRBV3-1 and J is TRBJ1-1; D is uncertain. Trimming left V 5 bases short and J 4 bases short, with 23 bases between. The CDR3 runs 17 residues. The germline CDR1 and CDR2 sequences are LGHDT and YNNKEL (reference sequence). The CDR3 loop is CASSELHPISIRTEAFF. The CDR3 DNA reads TGTGCCAGCAGCGAATTACATCCCATTTCAATTCGCACTGAAGCTTTCTTT.

This clonotype was observed many times. The chain carries TRBV28 and TRBJ2-1, with TRBD2 matching over 8 bases. The CDR3 consists of 16 residues. The V segment lost 4 bases and the J segment 7 bases; nucleotides outside the gene matches: 12. CDR1 and CDR2 from the germline V gene are MDHEN and SYDVKM. The CDR3 reads CASSYLGREVVNEQFF. The CDR3 region has the DNA TGTGCCAGCAGTTACCTGGGGCGGGAGGTGGTTAATGAGCAGTTCTTC.

This clonotype was seen ten or more times. The chain employs TRBV6-6 and TRBJ2-7; D is uncertain. Germline values: CDR1 MNHNY, CDR2 SVGAGI (reference sequence). Trimming removed 4 bases at V and 2 bases at J, with 9 bases between. This CDR3 is 13 amino acids long. CDR3 protein: CASSFADTYEQYF. DNA for the CDR3: TGTGCCAGCAGTTTCGCCGACACCTACGAGCAGTACTTC.

The table lists this clonotype with many counts. This chain joins TRBV7-2 and TRBJ1-2, with 10 bases lining up with TRBD1. The CDR3 totals 14 residues. The germline gives CDR1 SGHTA, CDR2 FQGNSA. V was clipped by 5 bases and J by 4 bases; unmatched bases: 4. CDR3 bases: TGTGCCAGCAGCCGACAGGGGGCCGGCTATGGCTACACCTTC. Translation: CASSRQGAGYGYTF.

This clonotype was seen repeatedly, ten times or more. The chain carries TRBV5-1 and TRBJ2-5; the match to TRBD1 covers 7 bases. The length of the CDR3 is 14 residues. Germline CDR1 reads SGHRS; CDR2 reads YFSETQ. V trimming: 6 bases; J trimming: 2 bases; junction bases outside the gene matches: 7. The CDR3: CASTLSQGQETQYF. Here the CDR3 DNA reads TGCGCCAGCACCCTCTCACAGGGGCAAGAGACCCAGTACTTC.

This clonotype showed up many times. This sequence joins TRBV5-1 and TRBJ1-3, with 10 positions matching TRBD1. Germline CDR1 SGHRS, CDR2 YFSETQ. The CDR3 spans 15 residues. After removal of 4 bases from V and 7 bases from J, the junction contained 8 bases not matched to a gene. CDR3 in DNA: TGCGCCAGCAGCCCAGGGACAGGGGAGTTCAACACCATATATTTT. It codes for CASSPGTGEFNTIYF. Filled out from reference TRBV5-1 and TRBJ1-3, the complete variable domain reads KAGVTQTPRYLIKTRGQQVTLSCSPISGHRSVSWYQQTPGQGLQFLFEYFSETQRNKGNFPGRFSGRQFSNSRSEMNVSTLELGDSALYLCASSPGTGEFNTIYFGEGSWLTVV.

Note on this clonotype: A read error may be the cause here, since a much bigger clone is one base away. For the CDR3, the DNA is TGCGCCAGCAGCCAAGACTCCCGGCTCGGGAGCACCGGGGAGCTGTTTTTT. Protein product: CASSQDSRLGSTGELFF. This rearrangement joins TRBV4-1 to TRBJ2-2; D may be TRBD2 (6 bases). Germline assignment: CDR1 MGHRA and CDR2 YSYEKL. This CDR3 comprises 17 residues. V was trimmed by 0 bases and J by 4 bases, leaving 15 bases between them.

This clonotype was seen repeatedly, ten times or more. The chain is built from TRBV29-1 and TRBJ2-2, with 13 bases aligning to TRBD2. Germline loops: CDR1 SQVTM, CDR2 ANQGSEA. The ends lost 2 bases at V and 8 bases at J; junction bases unmatched: 5. The CDR3 consists of 15 residues. Here the CDR3 DNA reads TGCAGCGTTGAAAGGGGGACTAGCGGGATGGGGGAGCTGTTTTTT. This gives the protein CSVERGTSGMGELFF.

This clonotype was counted a few times. V gene TRBV19 combines with J gene TRBJ2-1, with D perhaps TRBD2 (5 bases). The V gene lost 3 bases and the J gene lost 1 base, with 13 bases spanning the gap. Per germline, CDR1 LNHDA and CDR2 SQIVND (reference sequence). This CDR3 is built from 16 residues. Here the CDR3 reads CASSIGGLTSYNEQFF. In DNA form, the CDR3 reads TGTGCCAGTAGTATTGGAGGCCTGACATCCTACAATGAGCAGTTCTTC. The full variable domain, rest sourced from reference TRBV19 and TRBJ2-1, is DGGITQSPKYLFRKEGQNVTLSCEQNLNHDAMYWYRQDPGQGLRLIYYSQIVNDFQKGDIAEGYSVSREKKESFPLTVTSAQKNPTAFYLCASSIGGLTSYNEQFFGPGTRLTVL.

This chain uses TRBV7-3 with TRBJ2-3, with TRBD2 matching over 9 bases. CDR1 and CDR2 (germline): SGHTA, FQGTGA. Unmatched junction bases numbered 10, after V lost 5 bases and J lost 4 bases. CDR3 size: 16 residues. The DNA for the CDR3 is TGTGCCAGCAGCGACCAACCGGGACTAGCTTCAGATACGCAGTATTTT. Encoded protein: CASSDQPGLASDTQYF. Variable domain in full (rest from reference TRBV7-3 and TRBJ2-3): GAGVSQTPSNKVTEKGKYVELRCDPISGHTALYWYRQSLGQGPEFLIYFQGTGAADDSGLPNDRFFAVRPEGSVSTLKIQRTERGDSAVYLCASSDQPGLASDTQYFGPGTRLTVL.

This clonotype was counted ten times or more. The chain joins TRBV24-1 to TRBJ2-2; weak D call: TRBD2 (5 bases). In germline, CDR1 is KGHDR, CDR2 SFDVKD. CDR3 length equals 14 residues. Trimming took 9 bases from V and 7 from J, leaving 17 bases between them. The CDR3 spells CATETPGLYGELFF. The CDR3 coding sequence is TGTGCCACCGAGACCCCCGGACTCTACGGGGAGCTGTTTTTT.

This clonotype was found many times. The genes are TRBV28 and TRBJ1-4, with 8 bases that match TRBD1. V lost 8 bases and J lost 8; bases outside the gene matches: 10. The CDR3 has 14 residues. The germline V gene has CDR1 MDHEN and CDR2 SYDVKM. The CDR3 nucleotides are TGTGCCAGCCTTAGGGGCAGGGGGCGGGAAAAACTGTTTTTT. It specifies CASLRGRGREKLFF.

This clonotype was counted ten times or more. This chain links TRBV10-3 with TRBJ1-2; D might be TRBD1 (6 bases). The CDR3 totals 14 residues. The V end was cut by 3 bases, the J end by 4 bases, with 12 bases between. Germline V lookup: CDR1 ENHRY, CDR2 SYGVKD. The CDR3 here is CAISDGGAGYGYTF. DNA of the CDR3: TGTGCCATCAGTGACGGGGGCGCGGGCTATGGCTACACCTTC.

This clonotype came up many times. The rearrangement links TRBV9 to TRBJ1-1; TRBD1 is a possible D gene (5 bases). The germline gives CDR1 SGDLS, CDR2 YYNGEE. The CDR3 sequence is 14 residues long. Trimming took off 0 bases at V and 6 bases at J, with 12 bases between the two ends. CDR3 sequence reads: CASSVVSGGAEAFF. DNA for the CDR3: TGTGCCAGCAGCGTAGTTTCAGGAGGGGCTGAAGCTTTCTTT.

In this sample, this clonotype turned up once. One end of the junction varies from germline; a read error may be responsible. The chain is built from TRBV6-1 and TRBJ1-1; maybe TRBD1 (6 bases). Per germline, CDR1 MNHNS and CDR2 SASEGT. The CDR3 loop spans 16 amino acids. The CDR3 is CASSDRGAIWNTEAFF. The CDR3, as DNA: TGTGCCAGCAGTGACCGGGGGGCGATTTGGAACACTGAGGCTTTCTTT.

On this clonotype itself: Given a much more abundant clone one base away, this may be a read error. It is likely a read error, because the conserved phenylalanine at the end of the CDR3 is missing. The J gene is TRBJ2-7, the V gene TRBV28, with D maybe TRBD2 (6 bases). CDR3 length equals 13 residues. Germline assignment: CDR1 MDHEN and CDR2 SYDVKM. Trimming stripped 1 base from V and 6 bases from J, with 10 bases between. This CDR3 is CASSLLAVREQYL. The CDR3 nucleotides are TGTGCCAGCAGTTTATTAGCGGTCCGCGAGCAGTACCTC.

This clonotype was seen repeatedly, ten times or more. The chain joins TRBV27 to TRBJ2-2; possibly TRBD1 for D (5 bases). Trimming removed 5 bases at V and 1 base at J, with 14 bases between. The CDR3 has 16 residues. CDR1 and CDR2 from the germline V gene are MNHEY and SMNVEV (reference sequence). For the CDR3, the DNA is TGTGCCAGCAGTCCGGAACCCCAGGGGAACACCGGGGAGCTGTTTTTT. It translates to CASSPEPQGNTGELFF.

This clonotype was seen once. Since a much larger clone is just one base distant, this may be a read error. This chain joins TRBV6-6 and TRBJ1-5; no clear D. CDR1 and CDR2 from the germline V gene are MNHNY and SVGAGI (reference sequence). The CDR3 length is 14 residues. The CDR3 nucleotides read TGTGCCAGCAGCTCTCACCAGCGGAATCAGTCCCAGCATTTT. This encodes CASSSHQRNQSQHF.

In its sample, this clonotype was seen many times. The CDR3 DNA reads as TGTGCCAGCAGCCAGGGGAGGGGAGGTATGAACACTGAAGCTTTCTTT. Protein: CASSQGRGGMNTEAFF. The gene calls are TRBV7-9 and TRBJ1-1; D is perhaps TRBD1 (6 bases). Trimming took 5 bases from V and 0 from J, leaving 16 bases between them. Germline V lookup: CDR1 SEHNR, CDR2 FQNEAQ (reference sequence). CDR3 size: 16 residues.

Ten or more counts support this clonotype. The rearrangement uses TRBV12-3 or TRBV12-4 and TRBJ1-2; D is unresolved. Between the trimmed V and J ends, which lost 5 bases and 4 bases, there was a span of 23 bases. This CDR3 region has 17 residues. CDR3 bases: TGTGCCAGCAGTCGTTTTCACACAGCAGGAAAGACCTATGGCTACACCTTC. Translation gives CASSRFHTAGKTYGYTF.

Note on this clonotype: Possible read error: a much larger clone is one base away. The rearrangement joins TRBV6-1 to TRBJ2-3, with 10 nucleotides matching TRBD1. The CDR3 is 14 amino acids. The V gene's germline CDR1 is MNHNS and CDR2 SASEGT. CDR3 sequence (DNA): TGTGCCAGCAGTGAAGGACAGGGGGCAGAAACGCAGTATTTT. Encoded protein: CASSEGQGAETQYF.

The sample holds many counts of this clonotype. The CDR3: CASSPWREIDNEQFF. In nucleotides, the CDR3 is TGTGCCAGCTCACCATGGAGGGAAATCGACAATGAGCAGTTCTTC. The chain is built from TRBV18 and TRBJ2-1, with a tentative D call TRBD2 (6 bases). Germline CDR1 and CDR2: KGHSH and LQKENI. The germline V and J ends were trimmed by 2 bases and 5 bases, with 13 bases remaining between them. CDR3 length: 15 residues.